Below, 27 T cell receptor beta chains from the same sample are listed, as sequenced in a study of OX40 agonist ivuxolimab in advanced cancers. Sequencing was performed with immunoSEQ multiplex PCR; in TCRdb, only in-frame clones are kept and a portion is missing. The sample lists 60,000 to 70,000 clones; about 91% were seen once. Material: CD4+ or CD8+ T cells sorted from blood, obtained in a trial of the OX40 agonist ivuxolimab. These receptors were taken from an adult with an advanced solid tumor such as melanoma, head and neck, liver or kidney cancer.

The chain has TRBV6-1 and TRBJ2-4; D remains unclear. Germline-derived CDR1 and CDR2 are MNHNS and SASEGT. The CDR3 is made up of 14 amino acids. V was trimmed by 7 bases and J by 0 bases, leaving 10 bases between them. The CDR3 protein is CASISRLAKNIQYF. CDR3 coding DNA: TGTGCCAGCATTAGCAGGCTAGCCAAAAACATTCAGTACTTC.

The chain recombines TRBV16 with TRBJ2-3; D uncertain. V dropped 1 base and J dropped 3 bases, with 5 bases sitting between them. The length of the CDR3 is 13 residues. Germline-derived CDR1 and CDR2 are KGHSY and FQNENV. CDR3 sequence reads: CASSQYRTDTQYF. In nucleotides, the CDR3 is TGTGCCAGCAGCCAATACCGGACAGATACGCAGTATTTT.

This chain connects TRBV19 to TRBJ2-3, with 8 bases matching TRBD1. Germline V CDR1 and CDR2: LNHDA, SQIVND (reference sequence). There are 16 residues in the CDR3. Unmatched junction bases numbered 10, after V lost 4 bases and J lost 4 bases. CDR3 protein: CASSTWTGFIADTQYF. DNA for the CDR3: TGTGCCAGTAGTACTTGGACAGGGTTTATCGCAGATACGCAGTATTTT.

This clone was recorded once. The chain uses TRBV4-2 and TRBJ2-5; 7 nucleotides line up with TRBD1. TRBJ2-7 matches the DNA end more closely, so the J call is doubtful. Germline loops: CDR1 LGHNA, CDR2 YNFKEQ. The CDR3 loop spans 15 amino acids. The CDR3 coding sequence is TGTGCCAGCGGACCGACAGGGCCACTGACGTACGAGCAGTACTTC. Translation: CASGPTGPLTYEQYF.

This clone was seen only a few times. The V gene is TRBV4-2, the J gene TRBJ1-6; D call uncertain. The V end lost 3 bases, the J end lost 13 bases, and 10 bases lay between the germline ends. Germline-derived CDR1 and CDR2 are LGHNA and YNFKEQ. This CDR3 is built from 12 residues. The CDR3 protein is CASSHLSSPLHF. The CDR3 region has the DNA TGTGCCAGCAGCCATCTATCGAGCCCCCTCCACTTT.

The chain has TRBV7-9 and TRBJ2-1; D is ambiguous. The CDR3 length is 14 residues. The germline CDR1 and CDR2 sequences are SEHNR and FQNEAQ (reference sequence). With 3 bases removed from V and 1 base from J, the gap between germline ends came to 7 bases. The CDR3 DNA reads as TGTGCCAGCAGCTTCTCGCGGTCCTACAATGAGCAGTTCTTC. It yields the protein CASSFSRSYNEQFF.

This sequence joins TRBV28 and TRBJ2-7; D may correspond to TRBD1 or TRBD2 (5 bases each). Germline V lookup: CDR1 MDHEN, CDR2 SYDVKM. V lost 5 bases and J lost 2, with 13 bases in between. The CDR3 consists of 14 residues. CDR3 nucleotides: TGTGCCAGCAGTGGGACGGGGTGGCCCTACGAGCAGTACTTC. This translates into CASSGTGWPYEQYF. Variable domain in full (rest from reference TRBV28 and TRBJ2-7): DVKVTQSSRYLVKRTGEKVFLECVQDMDHENMFWYRQDPGLGLRLIYFSYDVKMKEKGDIPEGYSVSREKKERFSLILESASTNQTSMYLCASSGTGWPYEQYFGPGTRLTVT.

The CDR3 DNA is TGCGCCAGCAGCCAATCTCCCGGGTCCTCTAGCACAGATACGCAGTATTTT. Encoded protein: CASSQSPGSSSTDTQYF. The V and J genes are TRBV4-1 and TRBJ2-3; D remains unclear. CDR3 length: 17 amino acids. Trimming removed 2 bases from V and 0 bases from J, with 15 bases in between. Germline-derived CDR1 and CDR2 are MGHRA and YSYEKL.

V gene TRBV5-4 combines with J gene TRBJ2-5; D may correspond to TRBD1 or TRBD2 (5 bases each). The CDR3 totals 15 residues. The V end lost 4 bases, the J end lost 0 bases, and 13 bases lay between the germline ends. CDR1 is SGHNT and CDR2 is YYREEE in the germline V gene (reference sequence). The CDR3 is CASSALGPNQETQYF. The DNA for the CDR3 is TGTGCCAGCAGCGCTTTGGGACCCAACCAAGAGACCCAGTACTTC.

The CDR3 DNA is TGTGCCAGCAGCGGCAGCATGTTTGATACGCAGTATTTT. Its translation: CASSGSMFDTQYF. The chain combines TRBV7-9 with TRBJ2-3; D gene ambiguous. This CDR3 region has 13 residues. V lost 5 bases and J lost 6, with 12 bases in between. From germline, CDR1 is SEHNR and CDR2 FQNEAQ (reference sequence).

CDR3 sequence reads: CASSPWAVSGNTIYF. The CDR3 DNA reads as TGTGCCAGCAGCCCTTGGGCAGTCTCTGGAAACACCATATATTTT. The gene calls are TRBV4-2 and TRBJ1-3; D not resolved. The CDR3 is made up of 15 amino acids. Per germline, CDR1 LGHNA and CDR2 YNFKEQ. The V gene lost 4 bases and the J gene lost 0 bases, with 10 bases spanning the gap.

This sequence joins TRBV6-1 and TRBJ2-7, with D perhaps TRBD2 (5 bases). This CDR3 contains 12 residues. V was cut by 11 bases and J by 2 bases, with 13 bases left in between. CDR1 MNHNS and CDR2 SASEGT come from the germline V gene. The CDR3 is CALWTGTYEQYF. CDR3 coding DNA: TGTGCCTTATGGACGGGGACCTACGAGCAGTACTTC.

This clone was picked up one time. This rearrangement joins TRBV29-1 to TRBJ2-1; D unresolved. The ends were cut back, 6 bases at V and 3 bases at J, with 3 bases in the middle. In germline, CDR1 is SQVTM, CDR2 ANQGSEA. The CDR3 loop spans 10 amino acids. CDR3 sequence: CSVFYNEQFF. The CDR3 nucleotides are TGCAGCGTCTTCTACAATGAGCAGTTCTTC.

The genes are TRBV7-8 and TRBJ1-2, with D possibly matching TRBD1 (5 bases). V was shortened by 5 bases and J by 7 bases, with 8 bases between the two germline ends. In germline, CDR1 is SGHVS, CDR2 FQNEAQ. The CDR3 runs to 11 residues. DNA of the CDR3: TGTGCCAGCAGCCTAGACAGTGGCTACACCTTC. The encoded protein is CASSLDSGYTF.

The rearrangement uses TRBV25-1 and TRBJ1-2; D is undetermined. The CDR3 length is 13 residues. V gave up 7 bases and J gave up 3 bases, with 12 bases separating them. CDR1 and CDR2 (germline): MGHDK, SYGVNS. The CDR3 loop reads CASTGSAYYGYTF. The CDR3 DNA is TGTGCCAGCACCGGGTCGGCGTACTATGGCTACACCTTC.

The chain carries TRBV28 and TRBJ2-1, with 7 positions matching TRBD2. The CDR3 totals 15 residues. CDR1 is MDHEN, CDR2 SYDVKM, per germline. Trimming removed 3 bases from V and 1 base from J; junction bases left unmatched: 3. CDR3 amino acids: CASSFTGGSYNEQFF. The DNA of the CDR3 is TGTGCCAGCAGTTTCACCGGGGGGTCCTACAATGAGCAGTTCTTC.

The chain combines TRBV14 with TRBJ1-1; 8 nucleotides agree with TRBD1. The CDR3 length is 15 residues. Germline CDR1 and CDR2: SGHDN and FVKESK. J lost 0 bases, V lost 4 bases, and 4 bases had no gene match. The CDR3 DNA follows: TGTGCCAGCAGCCGGGACAGGTTCATGAACACTGAAGCTTTCTTT. This gives the protein CASSRDRFMNTEAFF.

The CDR3 sequence: CASTLTGGAAGELFF. The CDR3 bases are TGTGCCAGCACCCTTACAGGGGGCGCGGCCGGGGAGCTGTTTTTT. This rearrangement joins TRBV2 to TRBJ2-2; 9 nucleotides line up with TRBD1. The CDR3 totals 15 residues. Germline loops: CDR1 SNHLY, CDR2 FYNNEI. The trim removed 7 bases at V and 6 bases at J, leaving 9 bases unmatched.

The chain combines TRBV7-9 with TRBJ1-5, with a tentative D call TRBD1 (5 bases). Germline V gene data show CDR1 as SEHNR and CDR2 as FQNEAQ (reference sequence). V was cut by 1 base and J by 2 bases, with 9 bases left in between. The CDR3 has 15 residues. The CDR3 reads CASSLGSGRNQPQHF. CDR3 coding DNA: TGTGCCAGCAGCTTAGGTTCAGGGCGCAATCAGCCCCAGCATTTT. The full variable domain, with the rest looked up from reference TRBV7-9 and TRBJ1-5, is DTGVSQNPRHKITKRGQNVTFRCDPISEHNRLYWYRQTLGQGPEFLTYFQNEAQLEKSRLLSDRFSAERPKGSFSTLEIQRTEQGDSAMYLCASSLGSGRNQPQHFGDGTRLSIL.

The chain employs TRBV19 and TRBJ2-7, with D tentatively TRBD1 or TRBD2 (5 bases each). V dropped 8 bases and J dropped 0 bases, with 11 bases sitting between them. This CDR3 has 13 residues. CDR1 is LNHDA and CDR2 is SQIVND in the germline V gene (reference sequence). CDR3 sequence (DNA): TGTGCCAGTTCCCGGGGCAGCTCCTACGAGCAGTACTTC. This gives the protein CASSRGSSYEQYF.

CDR3 residues: CASSLTPPGPYGYTF. Here the CDR3 DNA reads TGTGCCAGCAGCCTTACGCCGCCAGGGCCATATGGCTACACCTTC. J is TRBJ1-2 and V is TRBV6-5, with D possibly matching TRBD1 (5 bases). Germline CDR1 MNHEY, CDR2 SVGAGI. CDR3 length: 15 amino acids. V lost 6 bases, J lost 5 bases, and 19 bases lay in between.

This clone was observed once. This chain links TRBV27 with TRBJ1-1, with D possibly being TRBD1 (6 bases). Per germline, CDR1 MNHEY and CDR2 SMNVEV (reference sequence). CDR3 length: 17 residues. V lost 0 bases and J lost 3, with 17 bases in between. The DNA of the CDR3 is TGTGCCAGCAGTTTATCGTCTCAGGGGAAGGGGCACACTGAAGCTTTCTTT. Encoded protein: CASSLSSQGKGHTEAFF.

In this sample, this clone turned up once. This chain joins TRBV19 and TRBJ2-6; TRBD1 agrees at 9 bases. The germline V gene encodes CDR1 LNHDA and CDR2 SQIVND (reference sequence). The CDR3 covers 17 residues. Trimming removed 5 bases from V and 2 bases from J; junction bases left unmatched: 7. The CDR3, as DNA: TGTGCCAGTAGTTTGAGGGACAGGGTTGCTGGGGCCAACGTCCTGACTTTC. Translating it yields CASSLRDRVAGANVLTF.

The genes are TRBV6-6 and TRBJ2-3; a weak D match, TRBD1 (5 bases). V lost 0 bases and J 2 bases, leaving 9 bases between the germline ends. Germline CDR1 MNHNY, CDR2 SVGAGI (reference sequence). This CDR3 has 15 amino acids. The CDR3 coding sequence is TGTGCCAGCAGTTACTCCGACAGCGACACAGATACGCAGTATTTT. Translating it yields CASSYSDSDTDTQYF.

The chain links TRBV13 to TRBJ1-1; D remains ambiguous. V lost 0 bases and J lost 11, with 13 bases in between. The CDR3 is 13 amino acids. Germline V lookup: CDR1 PRHDT, CDR2 FYEKMQ (reference sequence). CDR3 coding DNA: TGTGCCAGCAGCTTAGGTGGGGAATTTGGCGCTTTCTTT. It translates to CASSLGGEFGAFF.

CDR3 sequence: CASSSSGGQVYEQYF. For the CDR3, the DNA is TGTGCCAGTAGCAGTAGCGGGGGGCAGGTCTACGAGCAGTACTTC. The chain couples TRBV19 to TRBJ2-7; 10 bases line up with TRBD2. The CDR3 runs 15 residues. V was clipped by 6 bases and J by 3 bases; unmatched bases: 8. Germline assignment: CDR1 LNHDA and CDR2 SQIVND (reference sequence).

The DNA for the CDR3 is TGTGCCAGCTACGGGACAGGGCTAGGGGGCTACACCTTC. Translated: CASYGTGLGGYTF. J is TRBJ1-2 and V is TRBV19; 9 bases line up with TRBD1. CDR3 length: 13 amino acids. V shed 9 bases and J 8 bases; nucleotides not matched to a gene: 10. Germline V gene lookup returns CDR1 LNHDA and CDR2 SQIVND (reference sequence).